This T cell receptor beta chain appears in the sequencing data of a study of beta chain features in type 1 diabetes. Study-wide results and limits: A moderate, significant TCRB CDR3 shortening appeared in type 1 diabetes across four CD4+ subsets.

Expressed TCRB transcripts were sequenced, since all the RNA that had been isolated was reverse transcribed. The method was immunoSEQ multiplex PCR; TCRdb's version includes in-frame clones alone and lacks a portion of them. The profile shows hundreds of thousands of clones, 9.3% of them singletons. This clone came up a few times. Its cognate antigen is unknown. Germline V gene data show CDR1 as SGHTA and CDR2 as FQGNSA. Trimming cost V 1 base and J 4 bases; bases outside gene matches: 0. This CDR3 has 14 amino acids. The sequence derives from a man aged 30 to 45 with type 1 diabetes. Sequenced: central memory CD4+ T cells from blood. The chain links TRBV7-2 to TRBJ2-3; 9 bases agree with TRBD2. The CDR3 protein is CASSLGGGADTQYF. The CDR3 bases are TGTGCCAGCAGCTTAGGCGGGGGGGCAGATACGCAGTATTTT.